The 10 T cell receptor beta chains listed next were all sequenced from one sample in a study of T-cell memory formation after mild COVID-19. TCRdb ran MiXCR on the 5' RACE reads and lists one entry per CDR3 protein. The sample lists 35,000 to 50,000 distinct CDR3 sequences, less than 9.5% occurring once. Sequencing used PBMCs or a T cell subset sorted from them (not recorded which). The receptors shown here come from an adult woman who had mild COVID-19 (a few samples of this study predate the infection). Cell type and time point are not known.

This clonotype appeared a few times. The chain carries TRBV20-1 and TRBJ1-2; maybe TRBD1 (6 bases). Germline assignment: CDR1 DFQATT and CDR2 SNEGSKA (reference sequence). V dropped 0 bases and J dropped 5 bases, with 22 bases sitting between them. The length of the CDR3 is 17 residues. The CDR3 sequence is CSARERGGGGARYGYTF. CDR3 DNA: TGCAGTGCTAGAGAGAGAGGGGGAGGGGGTGCGCGGTATGGCTACACCTTC.

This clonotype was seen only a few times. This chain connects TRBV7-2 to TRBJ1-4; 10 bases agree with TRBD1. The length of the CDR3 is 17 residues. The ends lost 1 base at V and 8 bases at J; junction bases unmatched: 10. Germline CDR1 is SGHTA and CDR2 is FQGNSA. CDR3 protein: CASSLGLTGGANEKLFF. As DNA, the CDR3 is TGTGCCAGCAGCTTAGGACTGACAGGGGGCGCGAACGAAAAACTGTTTTTT. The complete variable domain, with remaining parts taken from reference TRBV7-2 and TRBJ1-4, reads GAGVSQSPSNKVTEKGKDVELRCDPISGHTALYWYRQSLGQGLEFLIYFQGNSAPDKSGLPSDRFSAERTGGSVSTLTIQRTQQEDSAVYLCASSLGLTGGANEKLFFGSGTQLSVL.

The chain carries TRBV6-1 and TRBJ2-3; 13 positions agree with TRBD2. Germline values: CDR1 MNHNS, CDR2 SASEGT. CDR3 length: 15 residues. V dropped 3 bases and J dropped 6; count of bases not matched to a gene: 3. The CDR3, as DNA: TGTGCCAGCAGTGATACTAGCGGGGGGGCTGATACGCAGTATTTT. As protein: CASSDTSGGADTQYF.

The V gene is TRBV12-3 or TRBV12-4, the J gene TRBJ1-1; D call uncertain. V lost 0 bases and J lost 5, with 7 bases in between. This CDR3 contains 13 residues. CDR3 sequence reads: CASSLASGTEAFF. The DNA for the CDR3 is TGTGCCAGCAGTTTAGCCTCGGGGACTGAAGCTTTCTTT.

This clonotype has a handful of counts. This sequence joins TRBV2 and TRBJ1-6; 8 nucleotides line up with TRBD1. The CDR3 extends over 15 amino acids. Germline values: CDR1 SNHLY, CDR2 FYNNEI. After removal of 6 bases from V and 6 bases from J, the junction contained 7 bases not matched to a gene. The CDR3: CASSPLGQANSPLHF. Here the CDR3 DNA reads TGTGCCAGCAGCCCTCTGGGACAGGCTAATTCACCCCTCCACTTT.

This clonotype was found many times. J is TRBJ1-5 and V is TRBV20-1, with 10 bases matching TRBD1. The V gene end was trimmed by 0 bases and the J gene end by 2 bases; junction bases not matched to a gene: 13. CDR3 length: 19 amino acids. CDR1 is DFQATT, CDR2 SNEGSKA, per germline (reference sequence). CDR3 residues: CSARDRDRGSIFGNQPQHF. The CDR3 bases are TGCAGTGCTAGAGATCGGGACAGGGGCTCGATTTTTGGCAATCAGCCCCAGCATTTT.

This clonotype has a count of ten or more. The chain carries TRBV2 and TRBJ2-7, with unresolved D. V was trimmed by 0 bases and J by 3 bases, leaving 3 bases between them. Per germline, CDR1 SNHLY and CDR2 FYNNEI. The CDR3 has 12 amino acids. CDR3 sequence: CASSEAGYEQYF. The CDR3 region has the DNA TGTGCCAGCAGTGAAGCGGGCTACGAGCAGTACTTC.

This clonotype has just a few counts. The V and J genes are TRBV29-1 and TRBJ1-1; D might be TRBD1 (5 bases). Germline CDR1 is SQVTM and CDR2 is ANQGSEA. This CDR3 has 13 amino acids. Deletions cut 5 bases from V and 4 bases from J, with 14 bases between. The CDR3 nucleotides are TGCAGCGTTAATTCGGGGAGGGGCACTGAAGCTTTCTTT. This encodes CSVNSGRGTEAFF.

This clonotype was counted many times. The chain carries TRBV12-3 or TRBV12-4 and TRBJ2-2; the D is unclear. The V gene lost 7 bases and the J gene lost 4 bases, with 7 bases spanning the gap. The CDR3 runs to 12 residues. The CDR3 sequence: CASKGVTGELFF. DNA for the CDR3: TGTGCCAGCAAAGGAGTCACCGGGGAGCTGTTTTTT.

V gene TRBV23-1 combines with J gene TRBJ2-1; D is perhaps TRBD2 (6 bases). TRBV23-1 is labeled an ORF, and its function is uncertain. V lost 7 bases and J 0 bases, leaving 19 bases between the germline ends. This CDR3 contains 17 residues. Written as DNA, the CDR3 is TGCGCCAGCACTCACCCGGACCGGGGGAGCTCCTACAATGAGCAGTTCTTC. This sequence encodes CASTHPDRGSSYNEQFF.